The clone carrying this TCR beta chain was seen at least ten times. This entry comes from a study of Graves' ophthalmopathy and Graves' hyperthyroidism. RNA transcripts were the source from which TCR beta CDR3 regions were amplified. HTBI primers were used in a first-round RT-PCR, which preceded a second-round multiplex PCR. One entry per CDR3 protein, called by TCRdb with MiXCR from the multiplex PCR reads. The sample includes about 420,000 distinct CDR3 sequences, 20% to 25% of them seen just once. This CDR3 comprises 12 residues. The germline V gene has CDR1 SGHTA and CDR2 FQGNSA. Trimming took off 6 bases at V and 3 bases at J, with 9 bases between the two ends.

Sequenced sample: peripheral blood. The rearrangement uses TRBV7-2 and TRBJ2-7; D is possibly TRBD2 (6 bases). The receptor comes from a woman aged 18-29 years with stable Graves' hyperthyroidism. This CDR3 reads CASSRDFYEQYF. DNA of the CDR3: TGTGCCAGCAGTCGGGACTTCTACGAGCAGTACTTC. The variable domain in full, with the rest retrieved from reference TRBV7-2 and TRBJ2-7, is GAGVSQSPSNKVTEKGKDVELRCDPISGHTALYWYRQSLGQGLEFLIYFQGNSAPDKSGLPSDRFSAERTGGSVSTLTIQRTQQEDSAVYLCASSRDFYEQYFGPGTRLTVT.